This T cell receptor (beta chain) was identified in a study of blood T cell repertoires in COVID-19. The protocol was immunoSEQ multiplex PCR, while the TCRdb copy is restricted to in-frame clones and leaves out a portion. The sample has under 200,000 clones, roughly nine tenths seen once. This CDR3 comprises 15 residues. V lost 2 bases, J lost 4 bases, and 5 bases stayed unmatched. From germline, CDR1 is WNHNN and CDR2 SYGVQD (reference sequence). The sequenced sample was peripheral blood. The TCR comes from a man aged 45-60 years with acute or convalescent COVID-19. This chain joins TRBV10-1 and TRBJ2-3; TRBD1 agrees at 8 bases. The CDR3 DNA reads TGCGCCAGCAGTGAGACCTCGGACAGGGCAGATACGCAGTATTTT. It is translated as CASSETSDRADTQYF.